This TCR beta chain was sequenced during a study of metastatic and nonmetastatic thyroid tumors. Study information: It was across blood and tumor or nodule tissue from malignant and benign thyroid patients that repertoires were compared.

As to this clone: What it recognizes is unknown.

Germline V gene lookup returns CDR1 SGHAT and CDR2 FQNNGV. Trimming stripped 1 base from V and 1 base from J, with 11 bases between. CDR3 length: 15 amino acids. Findings and limits, study-wide: When malignant thyroid tumors were compared with benign nodules, TCR beta diversity was reportedly significantly higher in the malignant tumors. This held in both blood and tumor samples.

The authors' processing: To classify distant metastasis in papillary thyroid cancer, a model was built from CDR3 differences across clinicopathological groups. TCRdb ran MiXCR on the PCR reads. In this record, the V and J calls reflect TCRdb's handling and not the investigators' own analysis. The sample carries about 15,000 clones, around 28% recorded once. No treatment had been given to any patient before thyroid surgery. This sequence joins TRBV11-2 and TRBJ2-7; D possibly corresponds to TRBD1 (5 bases). The sequencing sample was made of tumor tissue. The source is a male donor with papillary thyroid cancer or a benign thyroid nodule (not recorded which). Some clones in this sample may be carry-over from other donors' samples. The CDR3, as DNA: TGTGCCAGCAGCTTAGTTGGGGCTTTTTCCTACGAGCAGTACTTC. Amino acids: CASSLVGAFSYEQYF.